This is a list of T cell receptor beta chains from one sample in a study of Graves' ophthalmopathy and Graves' hyperthyroidism. TCRdb reprocessed the multiplex PCR reads with MiXCR, giving one entry per CDR3 protein. Of roughly 380,000 distinct CDR3 sequences in the sample, 15% were seen once. The sequencing sample was made of peripheral blood. These receptors were collected from a woman under 30 with stable Graves' hyperthyroidism. The CDR3 runs from the conserved cysteine through the conserved F or W. The D gene is left open where the match is weak. Only some rows state a clone size, as once, few, many or a class for expanded clones.

CDR3,DNA,V,J,D,size
CASSLRQVEAFF,TGTGCCAGCAGCTTGCGACAGGTTGAAGCTTTCTTT,TRBV7-9,TRBJ1-1,-,few
CASSQGIGLGTQYF,TGTGCCAGCAGCCAAGGCATAGGTCTCGGGACCCAGTACTTC,TRBV3-1,TRBJ2-5,-,many
CASNSPGFYGYTF,TGTGCCAGTAATTCACCGGGGTTTTATGGCTACACCTTC,TRBV19,TRBJ1-2,-,many
CASSPKGETQYF,TGTGCCAGCTCACCAAAGGGGGAGACCCAGTACTTC,TRBV18,TRBJ2-5,-,many
CASSGTSLSETQYF,TGTGCCAGCAGTGGGACTAGCCTCTCAGAGACCCAGTACTTC,TRBV6-2/TRBV6-3,TRBJ2-5,TRBD2,many
CASSLEDRLSSPLHF,TGTGCCAGCAGCTTAGAGGACAGGTTAAGCTCACCCCTCCACTTT,TRBV7-2,TRBJ1-6,TRBD1,many
CASSEARGLNTGELFF,TGTGCCAGCAGTGAAGCTCGGGGACTGAACACCGGGGAGCTGTTTTTT,TRBV2,TRBJ2-2,-,few
CASSAGHAGGHTGELFF,TGTGCCAGCAGTGCCGGTCACGCAGGGGGCCACACCGGGGAGCTGTTTTTT,TRBV6-1,TRBJ2-2,TRBD1,few
CASSLAHVETQYF,TGTGCCAGCAGCTTAGCGCATGTGGAGACCCAGTACTTC,TRBV7-2,TRBJ2-5,-,many
CASSVAEGGVYEQYF,TGTGCCAGCAGCGTAGCGGAAGGAGGGGTCTACGAGCAGTACTTC,TRBV9,TRBJ2-7,-,many
CSARDRGGRASNYGYTF,TGCAGTGCTAGAGATCGGGGGGGTAGGGCTTCTAACTATGGCTACACCTTC,TRBV20-1,TRBJ1-2,-,many
CASSLGLGPGPGDQPQHF,TGTGCCAGCAGCTTAGGGTTGGGCCCGGGGCCTGGGGATCAGCCCCAGCATTTT,TRBV13,TRBJ1-5,-,-
CATSALGAGGTDTQYF,TGTGCCACCAGTGCCCTTGGGGCAGGGGGCACAGATACGCAGTATTTT,TRBV24-1,TRBJ2-3,-,-
CASSLGTAMYYGYTF,TGTGCCAGCAGCCTCGGGACGGCTATGTACTATGGCTACACCTTC,TRBV6-1,TRBJ1-2,-,many
CASSLDVQSKPYEQYF,TGTGCCAGCAGCTTAGATGTGCAGTCCAAACCCTACGAGCAGTACTTC,TRBV11-2,TRBJ2-7,-,many
CARERGNYGYTF,TGTGCCAGAGAACGGGGTAACTATGGCTACACCTTC,TRBV6-1,TRBJ1-2,-,many
CSARNRGVRDSNQPQHF,TGCAGTGCTAGAAACAGGGGGGTAAGGGATAGCAATCAGCCCCAGCATTTT,TRBV20-1,TRBJ1-5,TRBD1,many
CASSFSQGSFHF,TGTGCCAGCAGTTTTTCCCAGGGGTCTTTCCACTTC,TRBV12-3/TRBV12-4,TRBJ2-4,-,many
CASSQDRGVKTEAFF,TGCGCCAGCAGCCAAGACAGGGGGGTGAAGACTGAAGCTTTCTTT,TRBV4-1,TRBJ1-1,TRBD1,-
CASGGRDLAKNIQYF,TGTGCCAGCGGAGGACGGGATTTAGCCAAAAACATTCAGTACTTC,TRBV2,TRBJ2-4,-,many
CASSGQARETGYTF,TGTGCCAGCAGTGGTCAGGCGAGAGAAACCGGCTACACCTTC,TRBV2,TRBJ1-2,-,many
CASSDVGGVQGSGYTF,TGTGCCAGCAGTGATGTGGGAGGGGTACAGGGTAGCGGCTACACCTTC,TRBV6-1,TRBJ1-2,-,many
CSPYHRGLDGYTF,TGCAGCCCCTATCACAGGGGACTTGATGGCTACACCTTC,TRBV20-1,TRBJ1-2,TRBD1,many
CASSIGQDTYEQYF,TGTGCCAGCAGTATAGGACAGGATACCTACGAGCAGTACTTC,TRBV28,TRBJ2-7,TRBD1,many
CASSLSQHNQPQHF,TGTGCCAGCAGCTTGTCCCAGCACAATCAGCCCCAGCATTTT,TRBV5-6,TRBJ1-5,-,-
CASSFVGPTNSPLHF,TGTGCCAGCAGTTTCGTGGGACCGACTAATTCACCCCTCCACTTT,TRBV6-2/TRBV6-3,TRBJ1-6,-,few